This note documents a single T cell receptor (beta chain) sequence. This clone was observed once. This clone's antigen is unknown. No much larger clonotype is one base removed from it; base qualities were not supplied. Collaborating institutions collected whole blood in K2EDTA tubes following their own protocols. For TCRbeta analysis, collaborators shipped samples in one of three forms: frozen whole blood, isolated PBMCs, or DNA extracted from either of those sample types. The sample comes from a study of blood T cell repertoires in COVID-19 (dated by TCRdb to between 2020 and 2021). About the study as a whole: The collaborator samples originated in the United States, Italy and Spain and spanned the acute and convalescent phases of COVID-19. The prospective study material was composed of cDNA or gDNA derived from T cells, B-cell-depleted T cells, or PBMCs. Subjects who had been exposed to COVID-19, were actively infected with it, or had recovered from it provided the deeply sampled blood TCRbeta repertoires that made up the dataset. The repertoires were made available in a free public database intended to serve as a resource for research on the immune response to SARS-CoV-2. The samples were drawn from two sources: the first 160 participants of the ongoing ImmuneRACE study, and fewer than 1,500 subjects contributed by 6 global collaborators. The sample metadata nearly always contained a de-identified subject ID, COVID-19 status, age in years and sex. Where available, HLA class I and class II types were taken from metadata supplied by the sample provider and were not determined by assay-based typing. Paper-wide results and their limitations: How much clinical and demographic metadata was included differed by source and by participant, and the metadata was provided uncurated.

V loses 5 bases at its end and J loses 7 bases; junction bases beyond the gene matches: 10. From cysteine to phenylalanine, the CDR3 is 15 amino acids long. The sequence is cut down to CDR3 DNA, 45 bases in frame from base 1. According to the germline V gene, CDR1 reads SGHTS and CDR2 reads YDEGEE. TCRbeta CDR3 regions were amplified from genomic DNA by means of the immunoSEQ Assay, a bias-controlled multiplex PCR. The original methods were these. The number of nucleated cells in each sample was estimated by amplification of reference gene primers within the assay. To quantify the absolute abundance of each unique TCRbeta CDR3 rearrangement, sequence reads were collapsed and filtered. Productive Simpson clonality was computed per sample as the square root of Simpson's diversity index over productive rearrangements. Not all clones reach the TCRdb copy of this immuneACCESS table, which keeps in-frame sequences only. Checked studies attribute under half of the gap to unresolved V genes and leave the rest unexplained. The V and J calls and clone size were taken over from that table, and D and trimming were inferred from the DNA. This sample lists roughly 100,000 clones; approximately 80% were detected once. The leading ten clones occupy under 30% of the sample.

The sequenced sample consisted of peripheral blood. This receptor was obtained from a man between 60 and 75 years old with acute or convalescent COVID-19. The chain employs TRBV5-8 and TRBJ2-7; the junction holds 12 bases that match TRBD2. The CDR3 sequence is CASRKATSGRLEQYF. The nucleotide sequence reads TGTGCCAGCAGGAAGGCGACTAGCGGGAGATTGGAGCAGTACTTC.